This T cell receptor (beta chain) was sequenced for a study of blood T cell repertoires in COVID-19. The overall study: Collection of acute and convalescent COVID-19 samples took place in the United States, Italy and Spain. PBMCs, B-cell-depleted T cells, or T cells provided the cDNA or gDNA that made up the material.

Assay: immunoSEQ multiplex PCR; the TCRdb copy retains only in-frame clones and omits some. This table holds about 190,000 clones, around four fifths found once. Grouping used clinical history reported by participants in a survey and questionnaire. Input material: PBMCs or T cells enriched from blood (not recorded which). The clonotype was recovered from a woman in her fifties or sixties who had recovered from COVID-19.

The CDR3 DNA follows: TGTGCCAGCAGCGTTTGGGGGGGTAATGAAAAACTGTTTTTT. Its protein product is CASSVWGGNEKLFF. The chain joins TRBV9 to TRBJ1-4; possible D gene TRBD1, 5 bases. Trimming shortened V by 2 bases and J by 4 bases, and 9 bases separated the two germline ends. In germline, CDR1 is SGDLS, CDR2 YYNGEE. The CDR3 is 14 residues long.